These 20 T cell receptor beta chains came from one sample sequenced in a study of control samples from healthy donors and cancer patients. Sequenced by immunoSEQ multiplex PCR; TCRdb stores in-frame clones only, minus some. The sample has over 100,000 clones; 88% are singletons. Sequencing used blood. The receptors stem from a man aged 45-65 years in good health.

This chain uses TRBV24-1 with TRBJ2-7, with 7 nucleotides matching TRBD1. CDR1 KGHDR and CDR2 SFDVKD come from the germline V gene. The CDR3 consists of 11 residues. V was pared by 9 bases and J by 5 bases, with 3 bases of the junction left unmatched. CDR3 nucleotides: TGTGCCACCTGGGGACAGCACGAGCAGTACTTC. This gives the protein CATWGQHEQYF.

This sequence joins TRBV7-8 and TRBJ1-1, with a tentative D call TRBD1 (5 bases). Per germline, CDR1 SGHVS and CDR2 FQNEAQ. Trimming shortened V by 8 bases and J by 1 base, and 11 bases separated the two germline ends. CDR3 size: 13 residues. The CDR3 DNA sequence: TGTGCCAGCCAAGTCAGGGAGAACACTGAAGCTTTCTTT. Translated, it gives CASQVRENTEAFF.

The chain links TRBV3-1 (or the pseudogene TRBV3-2) to TRBJ2-5; D uncertain. Germline CDR1 reads LGHDT; CDR2 reads YNNKEL (reference sequence). The CDR3 length is 14 residues. The V gene lost 5 bases and the J gene lost 1 base, with 11 bases spanning the gap. CDR3 loop: CASSIRGSQETQYF. DNA of the CDR3: TGTGCCAGCAGCATAAGAGGAAGCCAAGAGACCCAGTACTTC.

The V gene is TRBV30, the J gene TRBJ1-3; D ambiguous. The CDR3 is 11 residues long. V dropped 3 bases and J dropped 3 bases, with 3 bases sitting between them. The germline V gene has CDR1 GTSNPN and CDR2 SVGIG (reference sequence). CDR3 in DNA: TGTGCCTGGAGCGATGGAAACACCATATATTTT. This encodes CAWSDGNTIYF.

The rearrangement links TRBV10-2 to TRBJ2-1, with 13 bases lining up with TRBD2. The CDR3 extends over 15 amino acids. The J segment lost 8 bases and the V segment lost 10 bases, leaving 11 bases of the junction unmatched. Germline-derived CDR1 and CDR2 are WSHSY and SAAADI. The CDR3 nucleotides are TGCGCCACGCGACCGGGACTAGCGGGGCTAGATGAGCAGTTCTTC. It yields the protein CATRPGLAGLDEQFF.

The chain joins TRBV2 to TRBJ1-2, with D perhaps matching TRBD1 (6 bases). The V end lost 7 bases, the J end lost 2 bases, and 11 bases lay between the germline ends. The CDR3 totals 13 residues. CDR1 is SNHLY, CDR2 FYNNEI, per germline. CDR3 sequence reads: CASMRTVNYGYTF. CDR3 sequence (DNA): TGTGCCAGCATGAGGACAGTCAACTATGGCTACACCTTC.

The chain couples TRBV6-2 or TRBV6-3 to TRBJ2-7; D possibly uses TRBD1 or TRBD2 (5 bases each). With 0 bases removed from V and 1 base from J, the gap between germline ends came to 7 bases. Germline loops: CDR1 MNHEY, CDR2 SVGEGT. The CDR3 is 14 amino acids. Written as DNA, the CDR3 is TGTGCCAGCAGTTACTCGTGGGGGTCCTACGAGCAGTACTTC. It specifies CASSYSWGSYEQYF.

The rearrangement links TRBV28 to TRBJ2-5; TRBD1 matches at 12 bases. The CDR3 is 19 residues long. Germline V lookup: CDR1 MDHEN, CDR2 SYDVKM. The trim removed 2 bases at V and 2 bases at J, leaving 12 bases unmatched. The CDR3 region has the DNA TGTGCCAGCAGTTTAGTTTTTTGGGGACAGGGGGCCGGGCAAGAGACCCAGTACTTC. This encodes CASSLVFWGQGAGQETQYF.

This clone was counted between two and nine times. The chain couples TRBV4-2 to TRBJ2-5; D call uncertain. Germline V gene sequence: CDR1 LGHNA, CDR2 YNFKEQ. Trimming left V 3 bases short and J 0 bases short, with 5 bases between. The CDR3 loop spans 13 amino acids. CDR3 amino acids: CASSQTNQETQYF. The CDR3 nucleotides are TGTGCCAGCAGCCAGACGAACCAAGAGACCCAGTACTTC.

The rearrangement uses TRBV2 and TRBJ2-2, with D perhaps TRBD1 (6 bases). Germline CDR1 is SNHLY and CDR2 is FYNNEI. The CDR3 totals 14 residues. The V end lost 10 bases, the J end lost 0 bases, and 12 bases lay between the germline ends. CDR3 bases: TGTGCCACCAAAGAGGGGGCGAACACCGGGGAGCTGTTTTTT. Protein sequence: CATKEGANTGELFF.

The chain links TRBV21-1 to TRBJ2-2. TRBV21-1 is given as a pseudogene. The CDR3 loop spans 17 amino acids. The CDR3, as DNA: TGTGCCAGCAGCAAAGGGTTGTTTGGGGAGAACACCGGGGAGCTGTTTTTT. It is translated as CASSKGLFGENTGELFF.

This chain joins TRBV10-3 and TRBJ1-1; weak D call: TRBD1 (5 bases). CDR3 length equals 13 residues. V gave up 9 bases and J gave up 0 bases, with 11 bases separating them. CDR1 is ENHRY and CDR2 is SYGVKD in the germline V gene. The CDR3 loop reads CAIRTHMNTEAFF. The CDR3 region has the DNA TGTGCCATTCGGACACATATGAACACTGAAGCTTTCTTT.

V gene TRBV28 combines with J gene TRBJ1-6; 10 positions match TRBD1. V was pared by 6 bases and J by 8 bases, with 7 bases of the junction left unmatched. The CDR3 totals 15 residues. CDR1 is MDHEN, CDR2 SYDVKM, per germline. This chain's CDR3 is CASSRRGQGHSPLHF. In nucleotides, the CDR3 is TGTGCCAGCAGCCGACGGGGACAGGGGCATTCACCCCTCCACTTT.

The rearrangement joins TRBV4-1 to TRBJ1-3, with D maybe TRBD1 (6 bases). The V gene's germline CDR1 is MGHRA and CDR2 YSYEKL. CDR3 length equals 17 residues. The ends were cut back, 2 bases at V and 0 bases at J, with 14 bases in the middle. CDR3 loop: CASSQLGQPNSGNTIYF. DNA of the CDR3: TGCGCCAGCAGCCAACTCGGACAGCCTAACTCTGGAAACACCATATATTTT.

This chain connects TRBV6-2 or TRBV6-3 to TRBJ2-2; 12 bases map to TRBD2. V was clipped by 0 bases and J by 2 bases; unmatched bases: 7. Germline V CDR1 and CDR2: MNHEY, SVGEGT. The CDR3 totals 19 residues. CDR3 residues: CASSYSDPSGGANTGELFF. The CDR3 region has the DNA TGTGCCAGCAGTTACTCCGATCCTAGCGGGGGGGCCAACACCGGGGAGCTGTTTTTT.

The chain recombines TRBV7-6 with TRBJ2-7, with 7 bases lining up with TRBD1. The trim removed 2 bases at V and 3 bases at J, leaving 4 bases unmatched. Germline V gives CDR1 SGHVS, CDR2 FNYEAQ. This CDR3 has 14 residues. The CDR3 spells CASSLSPGGYEQYF. The CDR3 DNA is TGTGCCAGCAGCTTATCCCCAGGGGGCTACGAGCAGTACTTC.

The rearrangement links TRBV28 to TRBJ1-6; no firm D call. Deletions cut 7 bases from V and 2 bases from J, with 15 bases between. This CDR3 is built from 16 residues. The V gene's germline CDR1 is MDHEN and CDR2 SYDVKM. The CDR3 DNA follows: TGTGCCAGCACGAACTCCAGAGGCCCCTATAATTCACCCCTCCACTTT. This sequence encodes CASTNSRGPYNSPLHF.

This rearrangement joins TRBV19 to TRBJ1-1; TRBD1 is a possible D gene (5 bases). The CDR3 consists of 15 residues. Looked up from germline, CDR1 is LNHDA and CDR2 is SQIVND (reference sequence). The V gene lost 3 bases and the J gene lost 1 base, with 12 bases spanning the gap. The CDR3 region is CASSISGGGNTEAFF. The CDR3 DNA reads as TGTGCCAGTAGTATTAGCGGGGGAGGGAACACTGAAGCTTTCTTT.

V is TRBV2 and J is TRBJ1-6; 8 nucleotides align to TRBD1. From germline, CDR1 is SNHLY and CDR2 FYNNEI. The CDR3 is made up of 15 amino acids. V lost 5 bases, J lost 7 bases, and 7 bases stayed unmatched. The CDR3 sequence is CASSNTGTGNSPLHF. The DNA of the CDR3 is TGTGCCAGCAGTAATACCGGGACAGGCAATTCACCCCTCCACTTT.

The chain joins TRBV12-3 or TRBV12-4 to TRBJ2-1; a weak D match, TRBD1 (5 bases). The germline V and J ends were trimmed by 5 bases and 6 bases, with 8 bases remaining between them. The CDR3 is 12 residues long. CDR3 in amino acids: CASSNRGNEQFF. The CDR3 DNA follows: TGTGCCAGCAGTAATAGGGGCAATGAGCAGTTCTTC.